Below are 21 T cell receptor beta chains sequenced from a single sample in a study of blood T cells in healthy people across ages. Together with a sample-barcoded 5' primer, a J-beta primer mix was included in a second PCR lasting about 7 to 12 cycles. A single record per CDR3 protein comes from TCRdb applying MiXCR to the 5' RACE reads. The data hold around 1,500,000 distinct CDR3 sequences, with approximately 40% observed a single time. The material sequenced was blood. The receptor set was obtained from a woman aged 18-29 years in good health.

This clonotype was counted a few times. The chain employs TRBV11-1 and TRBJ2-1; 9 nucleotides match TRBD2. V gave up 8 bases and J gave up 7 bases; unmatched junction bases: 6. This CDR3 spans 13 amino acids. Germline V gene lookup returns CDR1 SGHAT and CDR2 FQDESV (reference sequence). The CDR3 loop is CASGTGLANEQFF. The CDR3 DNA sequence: TGTGCCAGCGGCACGGGACTAGCAAATGAGCAGTTCTTC.

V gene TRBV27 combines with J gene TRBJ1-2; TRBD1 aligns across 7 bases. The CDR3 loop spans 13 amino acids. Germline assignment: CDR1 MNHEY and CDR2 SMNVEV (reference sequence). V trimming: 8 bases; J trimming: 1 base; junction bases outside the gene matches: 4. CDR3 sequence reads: CASSGQLNYGYTF. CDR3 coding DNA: TGTGCCAGCTCGGGACAGCTTAACTATGGCTACACCTTC.

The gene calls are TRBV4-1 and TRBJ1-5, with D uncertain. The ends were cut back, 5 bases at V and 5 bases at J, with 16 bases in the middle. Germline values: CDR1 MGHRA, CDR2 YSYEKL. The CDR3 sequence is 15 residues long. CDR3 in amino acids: CASSEGSRWYQPQHF. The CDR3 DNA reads TGCGCCAGCAGCGAAGGGTCCAGGTGGTATCAGCCCCAGCATTTT.

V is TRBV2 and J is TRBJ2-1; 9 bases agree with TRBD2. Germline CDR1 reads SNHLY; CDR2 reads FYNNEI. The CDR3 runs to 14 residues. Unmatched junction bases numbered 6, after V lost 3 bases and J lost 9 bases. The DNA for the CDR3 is TGTGCCAGCAGTGAGCGGCTAGCGGGGAGTGAGCAGTTCTTC. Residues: CASSERLAGSEQFF.

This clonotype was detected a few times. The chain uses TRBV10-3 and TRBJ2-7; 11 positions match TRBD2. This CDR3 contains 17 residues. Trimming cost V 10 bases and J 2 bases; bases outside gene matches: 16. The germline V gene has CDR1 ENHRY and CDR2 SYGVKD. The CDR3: CATLGSGTSGNPYEQYF. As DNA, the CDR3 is TGTGCCACCCTAGGCAGCGGGACTAGCGGTAACCCCTACGAGCAGTACTTC.

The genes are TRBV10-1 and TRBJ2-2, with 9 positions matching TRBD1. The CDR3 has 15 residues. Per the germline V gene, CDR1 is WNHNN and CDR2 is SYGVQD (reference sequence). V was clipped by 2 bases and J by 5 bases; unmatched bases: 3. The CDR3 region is CASSEVGQGTGELFF. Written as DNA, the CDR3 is TGCGCCAGCAGTGAGGTTGGACAGGGGACCGGGGAGCTGTTTTTT.

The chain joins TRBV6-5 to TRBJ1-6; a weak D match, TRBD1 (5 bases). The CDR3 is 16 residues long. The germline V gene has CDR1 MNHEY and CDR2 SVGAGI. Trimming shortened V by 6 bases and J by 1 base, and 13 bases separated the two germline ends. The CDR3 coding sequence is TGTGCCAGCAGCCGATCGACAGCTTCCTATAATTCACCCCTCCACTTT. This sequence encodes CASSRSTASYNSPLHF.

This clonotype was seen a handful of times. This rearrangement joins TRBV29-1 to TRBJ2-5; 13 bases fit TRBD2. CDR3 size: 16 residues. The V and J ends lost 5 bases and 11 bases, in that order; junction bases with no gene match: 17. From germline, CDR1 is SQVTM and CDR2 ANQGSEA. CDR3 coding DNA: TGCAGCGTTTCCCGGACTAGCGGGAGAGGTTACAATGAGCAGTACTTC. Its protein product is CSVSRTSGRGYNEQYF.

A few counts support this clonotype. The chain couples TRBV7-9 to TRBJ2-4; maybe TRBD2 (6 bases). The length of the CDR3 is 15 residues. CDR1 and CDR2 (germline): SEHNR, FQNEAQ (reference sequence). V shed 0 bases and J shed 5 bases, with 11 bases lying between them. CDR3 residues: CASSLATGAENIQYF. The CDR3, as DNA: TGTGCCAGCAGCTTAGCTACGGGAGCGGAAAACATTCAGTACTTC.

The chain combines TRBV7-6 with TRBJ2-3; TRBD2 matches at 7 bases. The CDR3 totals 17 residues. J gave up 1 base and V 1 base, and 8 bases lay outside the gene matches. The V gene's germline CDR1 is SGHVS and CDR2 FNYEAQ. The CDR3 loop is CASSLVYLAAGTDTQYF. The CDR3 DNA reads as TGTGCCAGCAGCTTAGTATATCTAGCGGCTGGCACAGATACGCAGTATTTT.

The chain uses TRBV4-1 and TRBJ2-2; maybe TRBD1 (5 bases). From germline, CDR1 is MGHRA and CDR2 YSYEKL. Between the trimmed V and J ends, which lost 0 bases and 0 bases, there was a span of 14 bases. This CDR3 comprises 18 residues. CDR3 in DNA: TGCGCCAGCAGCCAAGACAAGGGGCCTGGATCGAACACCGGGGAGCTGTTTTTT. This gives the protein CASSQDKGPGSNTGELFF.

This CDR3 reads CASSRARDGNEKLFF. In DNA form, the CDR3 reads TGTGCCAGCAGTCGAGCCCGGGACGGCAATGAAAAACTGTTTTTT. The V gene is TRBV27, the J gene TRBJ1-4, with D possibly being TRBD1 (5 bases). CDR1 is MNHEY, CDR2 SMNVEV, per germline (reference sequence). This CDR3 region has 15 residues. Trimming stripped 5 bases from V and 5 bases from J, with 15 bases between.

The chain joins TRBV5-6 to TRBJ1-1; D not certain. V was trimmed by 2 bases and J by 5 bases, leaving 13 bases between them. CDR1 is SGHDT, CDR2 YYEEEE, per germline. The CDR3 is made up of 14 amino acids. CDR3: CASSFRTYGTEAFF. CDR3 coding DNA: TGTGCCAGCAGCTTTAGGACCTACGGGACTGAAGCTTTCTTT. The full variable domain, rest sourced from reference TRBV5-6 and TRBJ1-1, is DAGVTQSPTHLIKTRGQQVTLRCSPKSGHDTVSWYQQALGQGPQFIFQYYEEEERQRGNFPDRFSGHQFPNYSSELNVNALLLGDSALYLCASSFRTYGTEAFFGQGTRLTVV.

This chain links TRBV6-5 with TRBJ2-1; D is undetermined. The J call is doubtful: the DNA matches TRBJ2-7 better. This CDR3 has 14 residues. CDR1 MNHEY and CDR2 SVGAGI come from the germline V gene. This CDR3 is CASSLQSSYNEQYF. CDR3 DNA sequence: TGTGCCAGCAGTTTACAGAGCTCCTACAATGAGCAGTACTTC.

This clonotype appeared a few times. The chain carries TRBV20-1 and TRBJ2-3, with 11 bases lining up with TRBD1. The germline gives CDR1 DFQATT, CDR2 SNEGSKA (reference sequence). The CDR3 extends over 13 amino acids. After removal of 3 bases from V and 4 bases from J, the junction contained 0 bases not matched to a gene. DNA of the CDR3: TGCAGTGCTAGGGGACAGGGGGCAGATACGCAGTATTTT. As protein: CSARGQGADTQYF.

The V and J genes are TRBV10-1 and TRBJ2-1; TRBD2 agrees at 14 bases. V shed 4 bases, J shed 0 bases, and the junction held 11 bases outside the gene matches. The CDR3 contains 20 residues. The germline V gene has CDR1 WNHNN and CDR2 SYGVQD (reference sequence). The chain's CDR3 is CASSGSATSGGVSSYNEQFF. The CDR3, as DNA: TGCGCCAGCAGTGGGTCCGCGACTAGCGGGGGGGTTAGCTCCTACAATGAGCAGTTCTTC.

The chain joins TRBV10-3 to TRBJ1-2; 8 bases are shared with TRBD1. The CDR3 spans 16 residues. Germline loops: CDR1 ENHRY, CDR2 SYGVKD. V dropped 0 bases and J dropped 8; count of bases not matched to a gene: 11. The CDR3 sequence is CAISESGRAGGSGYTF. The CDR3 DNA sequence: TGTGCCATCAGTGAGTCTGGTCGGGCAGGGGGCTCGGGCTACACCTTC.

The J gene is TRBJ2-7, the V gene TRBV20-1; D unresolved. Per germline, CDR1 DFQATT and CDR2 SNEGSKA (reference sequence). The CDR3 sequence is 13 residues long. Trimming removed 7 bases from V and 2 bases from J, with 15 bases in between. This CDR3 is CSVSRGLTYEQYF. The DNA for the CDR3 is TGCAGTGTTTCTCGCGGCCTTACCTACGAGCAGTACTTC.

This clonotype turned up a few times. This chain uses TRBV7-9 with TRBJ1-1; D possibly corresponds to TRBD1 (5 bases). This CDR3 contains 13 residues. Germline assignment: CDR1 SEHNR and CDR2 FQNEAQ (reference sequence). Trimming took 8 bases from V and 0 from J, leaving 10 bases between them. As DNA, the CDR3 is TGTGCCAGCTCGGACACACTGAACACTGAAGCTTTCTTT. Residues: CASSDTLNTEAFF.

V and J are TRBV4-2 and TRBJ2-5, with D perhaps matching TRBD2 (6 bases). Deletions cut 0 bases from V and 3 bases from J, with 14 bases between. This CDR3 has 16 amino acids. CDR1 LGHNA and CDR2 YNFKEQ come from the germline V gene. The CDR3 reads CASSQEPAGLEETQYF. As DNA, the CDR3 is TGTGCCAGCAGCCAAGAACCAGCGGGTCTGGAAGAGACCCAGTACTTC.

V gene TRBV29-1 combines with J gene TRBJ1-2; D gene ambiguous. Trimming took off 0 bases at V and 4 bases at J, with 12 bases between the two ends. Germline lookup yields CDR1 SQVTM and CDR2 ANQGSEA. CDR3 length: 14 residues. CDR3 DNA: TGCAGCGTTGAAGATCGACCACCAGGCTATGGCTACACCTTC. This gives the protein CSVEDRPPGYGYTF.